This T cell receptor (beta chain) was identified during a study of cytotoxic CD8 clonotypes in ibrutinib-treated CLL. Whole-study context: In all, about a dozen patients were relapsed/refractory, some 14 were treatment-naive and 17 were IGHV unmutated.

Germline CDR1 ENHRY, CDR2 SYGVKD. This CDR3 has 12 residues. V was shortened by 0 bases and J by 7 bases, with 6 bases between the two germline ends. TCRdb's copy holds only in-frame clones and misses some; the assay was immunoSEQ multiplex PCR. The table records roughly 200,000 clones, 70% of them present only once. The rearrangement links TRBV10-3 to TRBJ1-2; no definite D call. The specimen was PBMCs, collected after 12 months of ibrutinib treatment. The clonotype was recovered from a human donor with chronic lymphocytic leukemia. Here the CDR3 DNA reads TGTGCCATCAGTGAGTCTGCGGCTGGCTACACCTTC. Its translation: CAISESAAGYTF.